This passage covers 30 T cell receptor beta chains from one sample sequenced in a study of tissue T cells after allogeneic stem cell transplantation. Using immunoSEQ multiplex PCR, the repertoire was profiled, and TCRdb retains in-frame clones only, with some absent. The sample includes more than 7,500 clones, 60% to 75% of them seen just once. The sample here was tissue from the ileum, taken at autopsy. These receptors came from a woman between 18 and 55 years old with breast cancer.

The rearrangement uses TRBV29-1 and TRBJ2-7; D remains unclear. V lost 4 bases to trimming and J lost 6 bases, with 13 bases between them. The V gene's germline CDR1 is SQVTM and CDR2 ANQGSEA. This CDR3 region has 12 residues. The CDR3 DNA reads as TGCAGCGTTGTACAGACTTCTTCCGAGCAGTACTTC. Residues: CSVVQTSSEQYF.

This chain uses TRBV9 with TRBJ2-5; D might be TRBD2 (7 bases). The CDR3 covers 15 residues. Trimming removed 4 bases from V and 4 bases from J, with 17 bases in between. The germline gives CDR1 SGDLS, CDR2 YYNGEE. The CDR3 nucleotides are TGTGCCAGCAGCCCCTCGGGGGGCTGGGGAGAGACCCAGTACTTC. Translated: CASSPSGGWGETQYF.

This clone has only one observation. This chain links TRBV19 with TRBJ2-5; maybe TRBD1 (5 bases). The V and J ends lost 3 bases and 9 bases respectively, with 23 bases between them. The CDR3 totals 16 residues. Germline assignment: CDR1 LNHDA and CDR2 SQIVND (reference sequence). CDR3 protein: CASSIVRGAGYGAQYF. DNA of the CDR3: TGTGCCAGTAGTATTGTTCGCGGTGCAGGGTATGGAGCCCAGTACTTC. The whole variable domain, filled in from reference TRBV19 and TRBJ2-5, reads DGGITQSPKYLFRKEGQNVTLSCEQNLNHDAMYWYRQDPGQGLRLIYYSQIVNDFQKGDIAEGYSVSREKKESFPLTVTSAQKNPTAFYLCASSIVRGAGYGAQYFGPGTRLLVL.

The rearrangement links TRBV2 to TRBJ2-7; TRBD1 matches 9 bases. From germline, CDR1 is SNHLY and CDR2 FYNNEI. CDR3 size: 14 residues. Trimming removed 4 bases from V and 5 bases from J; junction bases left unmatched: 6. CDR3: CASSVQGARHEQYF. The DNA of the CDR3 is TGTGCCAGCAGTGTACAGGGGGCGCGACACGAGCAGTACTTC.

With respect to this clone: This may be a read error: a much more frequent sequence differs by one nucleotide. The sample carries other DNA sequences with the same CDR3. CDR3 sequence: CASSYVGSYEQYF. The CDR3 DNA reads as TGTGCCAGCAGTTACGTTGGCTCCTACGAGCAGTACTTC. This chain connects TRBV6-2 or TRBV6-3 to TRBJ2-7; D call uncertain. Germline V gives CDR1 MNHEY, CDR2 SVGEGT. Trimming took 2 bases from V and 0 from J, leaving 5 bases between them. This CDR3 is 13 amino acids long.

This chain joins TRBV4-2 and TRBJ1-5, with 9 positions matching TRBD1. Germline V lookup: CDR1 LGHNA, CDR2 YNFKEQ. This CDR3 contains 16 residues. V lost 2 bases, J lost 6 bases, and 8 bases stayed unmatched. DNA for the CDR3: TGTGCCAGCAGCCAATTAGACAGGGGGTCAGGTCAGCCCCAGCATTTT. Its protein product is CASSQLDRGSGQPQHF.

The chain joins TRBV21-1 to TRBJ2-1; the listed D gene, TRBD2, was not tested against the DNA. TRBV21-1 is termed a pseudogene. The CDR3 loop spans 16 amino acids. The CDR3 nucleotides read TGTGCCAGCAGCTCAAATAGCGGGAGCTCCTACAATGAGCAGTTCTTC. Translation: CASSSNSGSSYNEQFF.

CDR3 protein: CASSWKGQGLGETQYF. CDR3 DNA: TGCGCCAGCAGCTGGAAGGGACAGGGACTAGGTGAGACCCAGTACTTC. The chain is built from TRBV5-1 and TRBJ2-5, with a possible D match to TRBD1 (9 bases). Trimming shortened V by 3 bases and J by 5 bases, and 20 bases separated the two germline ends. In germline, CDR1 is SGHRS, CDR2 YFSETQ. CDR3 length: 16 residues.

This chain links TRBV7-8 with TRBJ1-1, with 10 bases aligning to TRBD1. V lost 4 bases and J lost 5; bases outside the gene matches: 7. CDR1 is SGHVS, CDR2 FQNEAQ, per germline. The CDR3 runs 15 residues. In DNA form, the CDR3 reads TGTGCCAGCAGCTGGGCGGGACAGGGGAATACTGAAGCTTTCTTT. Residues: CASSWAGQGNTEAFF.

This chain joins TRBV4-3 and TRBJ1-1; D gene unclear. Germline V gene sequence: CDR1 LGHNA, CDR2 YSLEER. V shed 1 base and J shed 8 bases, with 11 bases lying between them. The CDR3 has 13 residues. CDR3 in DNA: TGCGCCAGCAGCCAAGTCTTAACCAGGGAAGCTTTCTTT. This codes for CASSQVLTREAFF.

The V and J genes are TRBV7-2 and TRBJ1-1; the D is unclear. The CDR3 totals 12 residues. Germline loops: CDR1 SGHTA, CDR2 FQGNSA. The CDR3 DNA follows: TGTGCAGCCGGGCTTGTGGGGACTGAAGCTTTCTTT. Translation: CAAGLVGTEAFF.

CDR3 sequence (DNA): TGTGCCAGCAGCTCCCGACTAGCGGGAGGGGTCGAGCAGTTCTTC. Protein product: CASSSRLAGGVEQFF. V usage is TRBV4-2 and J usage is TRBJ2-1, with 14 bases that match TRBD2. Unmatched junction bases numbered 7, after V lost 5 bases and J lost 10 bases. Germline CDR1 and CDR2: LGHNA and YNFKEQ. The CDR3 has 15 residues.

This chain's CDR3 is CASSIQGYYGYTF. The CDR3 nucleotides are TGTGCCAGTAGTATTCAGGGGTACTATGGCTACACCTTC. V and J are TRBV19 and TRBJ1-2; D is possibly TRBD1 (6 bases). The germline V gene encodes CDR1 LNHDA and CDR2 SQIVND (reference sequence). V shed 3 bases and J shed 3 bases, with 8 bases lying between them. The CDR3 has 13 residues.

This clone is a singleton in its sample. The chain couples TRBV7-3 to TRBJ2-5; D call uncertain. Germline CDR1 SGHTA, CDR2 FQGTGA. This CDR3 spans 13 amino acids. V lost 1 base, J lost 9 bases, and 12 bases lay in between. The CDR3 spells CASSLRGQQPQYF. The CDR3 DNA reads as TGTGCCAGCAGCTTAAGGGGTCAGCAACCCCAGTACTTC. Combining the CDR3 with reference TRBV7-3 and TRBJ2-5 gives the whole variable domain GAGVSQTPSNKVTEKGKYVELRCDPISGHTALYWYRQSLGQGPEFLIYFQGTGAADDSGLPNDRFFAVRPEGSVSTLKIQRTERGDSAVYLCASSLRGQQPQYFGPGTRLLVL.

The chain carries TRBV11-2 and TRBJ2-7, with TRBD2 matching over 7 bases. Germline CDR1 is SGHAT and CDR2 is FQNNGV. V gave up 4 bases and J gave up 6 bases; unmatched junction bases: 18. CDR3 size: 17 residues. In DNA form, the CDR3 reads TGTGCCAGCAGCTCCCTCCTCTGGCGGGAGACCCTTCCCGAGCAGTACTTC. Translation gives CASSSLLWRETLPEQYF.

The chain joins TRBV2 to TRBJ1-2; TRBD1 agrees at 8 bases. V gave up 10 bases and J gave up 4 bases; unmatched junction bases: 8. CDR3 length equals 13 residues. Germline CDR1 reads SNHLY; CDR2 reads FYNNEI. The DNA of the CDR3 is TGTGCCATACCGGGACAGGCCCCCTATGGCTACACCTTC. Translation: CAIPGQAPYGYTF.

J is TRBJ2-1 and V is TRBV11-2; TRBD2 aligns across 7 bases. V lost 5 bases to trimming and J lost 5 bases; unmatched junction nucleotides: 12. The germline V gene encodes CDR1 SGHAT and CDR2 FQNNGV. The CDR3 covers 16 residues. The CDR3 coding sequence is TGTGCCAGCAGCCCCCTCGGGCCGGGAGGAGACAATGAGCAGTTCTTC. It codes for CASSPLGPGGDNEQFF.

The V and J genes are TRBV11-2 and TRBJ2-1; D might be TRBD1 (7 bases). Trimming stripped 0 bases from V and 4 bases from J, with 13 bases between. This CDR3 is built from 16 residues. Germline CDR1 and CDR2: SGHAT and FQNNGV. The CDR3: CASSLDVRGTYNEQFF. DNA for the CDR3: TGTGCCAGCAGCTTAGATGTCAGGGGGACTTACAATGAGCAGTTCTTC.

The CDR3 is CASSDRDGGAEAFF. The CDR3, as DNA: TGTGCCAGCAGTGATCGAGACGGAGGGGCTGAAGCTTTCTTT. V gene TRBV6-1 combines with J gene TRBJ1-1, with a possible D match to TRBD1 (5 bases). CDR1 and CDR2 (germline): MNHNS, SASEGT. The V and J ends lost 3 bases and 6 bases respectively, with 14 bases between them. This CDR3 spans 14 amino acids.

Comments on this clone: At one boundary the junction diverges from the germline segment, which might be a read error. CDR3 amino acids: CASSSGTAQNIQYF. The CDR3 DNA is TGTGCCAGCAGCTCGGGGACAGCCCAAAACATTCAGTACTTC. The chain recombines TRBV7-2 with TRBJ2-4; TRBD1 matches 7 bases. This CDR3 is 14 amino acids long. Germline CDR1 and CDR2: SGHTA and FQGNSA.

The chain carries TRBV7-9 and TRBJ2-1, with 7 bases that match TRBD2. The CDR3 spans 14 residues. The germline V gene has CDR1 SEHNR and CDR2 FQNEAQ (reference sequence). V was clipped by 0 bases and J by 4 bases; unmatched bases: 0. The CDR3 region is CASSLASGYNEQFF. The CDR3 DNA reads TGTGCCAGCAGCTTAGCTAGCGGGTACAATGAGCAGTTCTTC.

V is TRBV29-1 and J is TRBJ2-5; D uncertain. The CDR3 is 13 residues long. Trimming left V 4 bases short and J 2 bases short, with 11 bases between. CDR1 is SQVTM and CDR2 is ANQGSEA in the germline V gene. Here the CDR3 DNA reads TGCAGCGTTGGGGAAGACGGACAAGAGACCCAGTACTTC. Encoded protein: CSVGEDGQETQYF.

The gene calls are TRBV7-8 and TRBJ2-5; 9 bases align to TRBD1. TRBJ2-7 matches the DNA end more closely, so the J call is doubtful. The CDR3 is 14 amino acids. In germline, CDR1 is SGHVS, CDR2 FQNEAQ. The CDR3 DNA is TGTGCCAGCAGCCCCCCGGGACAGGGCTACGAGCAGTACTTC. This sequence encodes CASSPPGQGYEQYF.

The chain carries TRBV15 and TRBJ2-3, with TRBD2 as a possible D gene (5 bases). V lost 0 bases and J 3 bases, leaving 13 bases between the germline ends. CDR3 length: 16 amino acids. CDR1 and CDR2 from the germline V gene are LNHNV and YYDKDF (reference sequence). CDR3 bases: TGTGCCACCAGCAGAGATGAGTCCCGAGGGACAGATACGCAGTATTTT. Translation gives CATSRDESRGTDTQYF.

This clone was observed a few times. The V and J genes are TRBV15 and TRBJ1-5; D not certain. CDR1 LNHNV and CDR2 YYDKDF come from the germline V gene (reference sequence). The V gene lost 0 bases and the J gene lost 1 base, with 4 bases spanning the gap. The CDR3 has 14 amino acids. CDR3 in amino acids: CATSRDSSNQPQHF. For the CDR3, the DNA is TGTGCCACCAGCAGAGATTCAAGCAATCAGCCCCAGCATTTT. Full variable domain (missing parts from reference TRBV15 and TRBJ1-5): DAMVIQNPRYQVTQFGKPVTLSCSQTLNHNVMYWYQQKSSQAPKLLFHYYDKDFNNEADTPDNFQSRRPNTSFCFLDIRSPGLGDTAMYLCATSRDSSNQPQHFGDGTRLSIL.

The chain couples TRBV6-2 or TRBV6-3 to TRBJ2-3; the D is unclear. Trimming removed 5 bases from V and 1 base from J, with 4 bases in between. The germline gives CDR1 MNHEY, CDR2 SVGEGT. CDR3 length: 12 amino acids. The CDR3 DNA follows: TGTGCCAGCAGTGGGCGCACAGATACGCAGTATTTT. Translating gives CASSGRTDTQYF.

DNA for the CDR3: TGTGCCAGCAGCAGTACAGGGGGCGGTCAGCCCCAGCATTTT. Its translation is CASSSTGGGQPQHF. This chain joins TRBV7-2 and TRBJ1-5; 9 bases fit TRBD1. V shed 5 bases, J shed 6 bases, and the junction held 5 bases outside the gene matches. In germline, CDR1 is SGHTA, CDR2 FQGNSA. This CDR3 is built from 14 residues.

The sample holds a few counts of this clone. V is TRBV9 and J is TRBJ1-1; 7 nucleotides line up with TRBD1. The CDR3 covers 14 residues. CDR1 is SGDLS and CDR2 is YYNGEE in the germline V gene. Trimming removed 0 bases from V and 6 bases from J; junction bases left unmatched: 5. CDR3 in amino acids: CASSVDPTGAEAFF. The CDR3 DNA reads TGTGCCAGCAGCGTAGATCCAACAGGGGCTGAAGCTTTCTTT.

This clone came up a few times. The CDR3 coding sequence is TGCGCCAGCAGCCAAGATCTGGGACAAGAAGCTTTCTTT. Encoded protein: CASSQDLGQEAFF. The V and J genes are TRBV4-3 and TRBJ1-1, with a tentative D call TRBD1 (6 bases). Trimming took 0 bases from V and 8 from J, leaving 10 bases between them. The CDR3 has 13 residues. CDR1 LGHNA and CDR2 YSLEER come from the germline V gene.

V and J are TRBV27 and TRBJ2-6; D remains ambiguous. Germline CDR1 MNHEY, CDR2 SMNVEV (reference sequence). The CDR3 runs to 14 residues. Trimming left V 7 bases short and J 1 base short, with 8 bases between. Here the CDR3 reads CASTLGSGANVLTF. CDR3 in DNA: TGTGCCAGCACCTTGGGGTCTGGGGCCAACGTCCTGACTTTC.